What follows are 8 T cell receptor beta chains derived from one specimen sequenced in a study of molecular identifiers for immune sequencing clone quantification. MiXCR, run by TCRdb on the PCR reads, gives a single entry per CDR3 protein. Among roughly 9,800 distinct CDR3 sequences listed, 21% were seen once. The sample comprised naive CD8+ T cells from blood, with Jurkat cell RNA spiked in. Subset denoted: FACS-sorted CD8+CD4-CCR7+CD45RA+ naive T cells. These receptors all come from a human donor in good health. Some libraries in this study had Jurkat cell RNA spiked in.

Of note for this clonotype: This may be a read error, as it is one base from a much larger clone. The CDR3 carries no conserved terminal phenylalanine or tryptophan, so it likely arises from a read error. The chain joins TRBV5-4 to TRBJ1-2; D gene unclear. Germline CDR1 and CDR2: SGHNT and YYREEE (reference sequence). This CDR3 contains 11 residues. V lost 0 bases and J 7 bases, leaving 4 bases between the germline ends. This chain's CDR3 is CASSLGAGYTI. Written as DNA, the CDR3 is TGTGCCAGCAGCTTGGGGGCTGGCTACACCATC.

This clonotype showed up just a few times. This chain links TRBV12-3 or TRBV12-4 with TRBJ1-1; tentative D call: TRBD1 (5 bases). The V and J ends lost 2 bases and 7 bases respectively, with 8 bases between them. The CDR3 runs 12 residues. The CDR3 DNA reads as TGTGCCAGCAGTTTACGGGGGTTTGAAGCTTTCTTT. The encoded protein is CASSLRGFEAFF.

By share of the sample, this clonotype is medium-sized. CDR3 region: CASSPIWRGGNTIYF. The CDR3 DNA is TGCGCCAGCAGCCCTATATGGCGAGGGGGAAACACCATATATTTT. This rearrangement joins TRBV4-3 to TRBJ1-3, with D unclear. The germline V and J ends were trimmed by 4 bases and 4 bases, with 14 bases remaining between them. The CDR3 consists of 15 residues. The V gene's germline CDR1 is LGHNA and CDR2 YSLEER.

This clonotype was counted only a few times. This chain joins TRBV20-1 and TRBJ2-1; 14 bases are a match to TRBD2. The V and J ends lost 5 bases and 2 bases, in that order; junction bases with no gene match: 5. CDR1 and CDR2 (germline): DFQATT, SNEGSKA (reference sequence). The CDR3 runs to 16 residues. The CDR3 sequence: CSAVGTSGGTYNEQFF. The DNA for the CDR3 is TGCAGTGCTGTCGGGACTAGCGGGGGAACCTACAATGAGCAGTTCTTC.

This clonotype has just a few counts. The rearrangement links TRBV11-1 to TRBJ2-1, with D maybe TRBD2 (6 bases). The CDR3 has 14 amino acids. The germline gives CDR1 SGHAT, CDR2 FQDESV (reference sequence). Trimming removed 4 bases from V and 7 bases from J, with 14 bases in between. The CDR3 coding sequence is TGTGCCAGCAGCTCGGGAGAGTTCTTGAATGAGCAGTTCTTC. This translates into CASSSGEFLNEQFF. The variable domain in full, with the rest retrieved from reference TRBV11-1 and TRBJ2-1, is EAEVAQSPRYKITEKSQAVAFWCDPISGHATLYWYRQILGQGPELLVQFQDESVVDDSQLPKDRFSAERLKGVDSTLKIQPAELGDSAMYLCASSSGEFLNEQFFGPGTRLTVL.

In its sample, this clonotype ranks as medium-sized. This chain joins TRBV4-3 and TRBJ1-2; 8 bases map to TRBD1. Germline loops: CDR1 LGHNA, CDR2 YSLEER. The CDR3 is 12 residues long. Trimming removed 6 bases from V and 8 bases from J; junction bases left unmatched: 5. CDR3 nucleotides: TGCGCCAGCAGGGGGACAGGCATAGGCTACACCTTC. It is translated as CASRGTGIGYTF.

This CDR3 is CARSLDTQKHSDGYF. In DNA form, the CDR3 reads TGTGCCAGAAGCTTAGACACACAAAAACATTCAGACGGGTACTTC. The V and J genes are TRBV5-3 and TRBJ2-4; D gene unclear. TRBV5-3 is known as an ORF, though its function is uncertain. V was shortened by 2 bases and J by 15 bases, with 24 bases between the two germline ends. The CDR3 has 15 residues.

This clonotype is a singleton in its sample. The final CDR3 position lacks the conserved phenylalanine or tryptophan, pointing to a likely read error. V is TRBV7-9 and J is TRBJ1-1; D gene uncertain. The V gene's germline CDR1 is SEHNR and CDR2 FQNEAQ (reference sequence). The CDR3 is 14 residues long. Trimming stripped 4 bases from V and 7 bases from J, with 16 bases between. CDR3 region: CASSSCLGILEAFL. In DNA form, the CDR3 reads TGTGCCAGCAGCTCCTGCTTAGGGATTCTTGAAGCTTTCCTT.